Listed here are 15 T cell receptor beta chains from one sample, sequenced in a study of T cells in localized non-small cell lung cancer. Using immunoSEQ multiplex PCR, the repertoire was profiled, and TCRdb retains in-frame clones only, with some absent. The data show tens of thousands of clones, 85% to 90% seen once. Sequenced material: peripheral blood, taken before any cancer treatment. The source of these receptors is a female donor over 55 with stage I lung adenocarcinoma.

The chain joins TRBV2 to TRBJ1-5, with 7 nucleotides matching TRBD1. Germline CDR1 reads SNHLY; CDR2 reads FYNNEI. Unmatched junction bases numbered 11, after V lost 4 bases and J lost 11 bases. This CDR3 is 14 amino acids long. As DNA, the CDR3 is TGTGCCAGCAGTGCGGGCAGGGGGTTTGGGTCCCAGCATTTT. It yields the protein CASSAGRGFGSQHF.

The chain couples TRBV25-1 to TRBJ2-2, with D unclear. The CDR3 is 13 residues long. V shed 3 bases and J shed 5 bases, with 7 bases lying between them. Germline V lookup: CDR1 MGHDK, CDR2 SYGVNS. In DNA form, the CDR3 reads TGTGCCAGCAGTGATATCGGGACCGGGGAGCTGTTTTTT. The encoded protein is CASSDIGTGELFF.

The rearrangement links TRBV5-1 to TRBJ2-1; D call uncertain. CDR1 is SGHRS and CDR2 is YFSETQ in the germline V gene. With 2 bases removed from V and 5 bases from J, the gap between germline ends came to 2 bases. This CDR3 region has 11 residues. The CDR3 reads CASSFDNEQFF. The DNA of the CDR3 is TGCGCCAGCAGCTTCGACAATGAGCAGTTCTTC.

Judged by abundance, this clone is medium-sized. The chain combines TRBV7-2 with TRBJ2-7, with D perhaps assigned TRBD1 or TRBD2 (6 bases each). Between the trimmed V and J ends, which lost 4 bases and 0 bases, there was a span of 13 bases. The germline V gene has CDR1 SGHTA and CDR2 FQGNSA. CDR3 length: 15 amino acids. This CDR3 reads CASSSWGAYSYEQYF. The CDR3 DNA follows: TGTGCCAGCAGCTCCTGGGGGGCCTACTCCTACGAGCAGTACTTC.

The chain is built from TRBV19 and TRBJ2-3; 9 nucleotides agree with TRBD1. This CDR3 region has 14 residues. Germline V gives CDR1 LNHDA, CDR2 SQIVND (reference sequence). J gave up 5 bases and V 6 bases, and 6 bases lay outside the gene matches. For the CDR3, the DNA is TGTGCCAGTAGCGACAGGGGGTCGGTAGATACGCAGTATTTT. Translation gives CASSDRGSVDTQYF.

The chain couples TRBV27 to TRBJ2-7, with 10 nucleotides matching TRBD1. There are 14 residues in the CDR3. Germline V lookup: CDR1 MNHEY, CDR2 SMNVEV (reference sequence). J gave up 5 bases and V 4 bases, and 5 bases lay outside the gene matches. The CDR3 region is CASSSSTGGDEQYF. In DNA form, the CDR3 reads TGTGCCAGCAGTTCGTCGACAGGGGGCGACGAGCAGTACTTC.

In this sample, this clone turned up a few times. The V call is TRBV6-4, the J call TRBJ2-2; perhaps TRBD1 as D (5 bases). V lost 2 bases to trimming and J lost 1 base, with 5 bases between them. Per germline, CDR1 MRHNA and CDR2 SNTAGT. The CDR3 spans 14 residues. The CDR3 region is CASSDQGNTGELFF. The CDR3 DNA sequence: TGTGCCAGCAGTGACCAGGGGAACACCGGGGAGCTGTTTTTT.

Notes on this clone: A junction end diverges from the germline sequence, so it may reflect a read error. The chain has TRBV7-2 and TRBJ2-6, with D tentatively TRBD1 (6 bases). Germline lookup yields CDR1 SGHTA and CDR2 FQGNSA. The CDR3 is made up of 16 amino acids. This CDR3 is CANSLVQGSGANVLTF. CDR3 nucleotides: TGTGCCAACAGCTTAGTCCAGGGGTCTGGGGCCAACGTCCTGACTTTC.

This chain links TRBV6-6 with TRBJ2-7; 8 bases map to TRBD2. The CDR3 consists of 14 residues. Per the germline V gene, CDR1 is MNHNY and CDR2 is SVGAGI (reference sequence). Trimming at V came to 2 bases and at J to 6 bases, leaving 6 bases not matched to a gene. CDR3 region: CASSYAGGWGEQYF. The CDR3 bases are TGTGCCAGCAGTTACGCGGGGGGCTGGGGCGAGCAGTACTTC.

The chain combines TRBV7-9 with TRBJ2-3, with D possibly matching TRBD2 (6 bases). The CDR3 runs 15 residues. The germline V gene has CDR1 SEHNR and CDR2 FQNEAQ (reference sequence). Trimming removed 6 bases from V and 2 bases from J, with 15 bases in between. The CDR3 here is CASRGVKDYTDTQYF. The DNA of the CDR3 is TGTGCCAGCAGGGGGGTGAAGGACTACACAGATACGCAGTATTTT.

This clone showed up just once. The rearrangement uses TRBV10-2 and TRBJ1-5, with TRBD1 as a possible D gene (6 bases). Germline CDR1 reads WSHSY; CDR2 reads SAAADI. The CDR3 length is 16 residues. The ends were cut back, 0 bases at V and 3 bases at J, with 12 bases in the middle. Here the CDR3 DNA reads TGCGCCAGCAGTGAGTCGGGGACACTCTCCAATCAGCCCCAGCATTTT. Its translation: CASSESGTLSNQPQHF.

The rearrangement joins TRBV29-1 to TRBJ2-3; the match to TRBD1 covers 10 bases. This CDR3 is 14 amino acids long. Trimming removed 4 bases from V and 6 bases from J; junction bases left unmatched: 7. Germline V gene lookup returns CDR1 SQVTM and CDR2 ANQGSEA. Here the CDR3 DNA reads TGCAGCGTTGTTCGTGACAGGGGGCTGGATACGCAGTATTTT. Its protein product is CSVVRDRGLDTQYF.

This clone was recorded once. This chain's CDR3 is CASSETGTGPHEKLFF. The DNA of the CDR3 is TGTGCCAGCAGCGAAACCGGGACAGGGCCACATGAAAAACTGTTTTTT. The chain is built from TRBV9 and TRBJ1-4; 9 nucleotides line up with TRBD1. Germline assignment: CDR1 SGDLS and CDR2 YYNGEE. The V gene end was trimmed by 3 bases and the J gene end by 6 bases; junction bases not matched to a gene: 9. This CDR3 is 16 amino acids long. The full variable domain, completed using reference TRBV9 and TRBJ1-4, is DSGVTQTPKHLITATGQRVTLRCSPRSGDLSVYWYQQSLDQGLQFLIQYYNGEERAKGNILERFSAQQFPDLHSELNLSSLELGDSALYFCASSETGTGPHEKLFFGSGTQLSVL.

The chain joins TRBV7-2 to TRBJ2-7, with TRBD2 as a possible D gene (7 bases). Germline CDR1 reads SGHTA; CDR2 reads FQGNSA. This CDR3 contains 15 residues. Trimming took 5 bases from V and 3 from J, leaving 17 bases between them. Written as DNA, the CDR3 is TGTGCCAGCAGCGTACACGGGGGGCATTTCTACGAGCAGTACTTC. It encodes CASSVHGGHFYEQYF.

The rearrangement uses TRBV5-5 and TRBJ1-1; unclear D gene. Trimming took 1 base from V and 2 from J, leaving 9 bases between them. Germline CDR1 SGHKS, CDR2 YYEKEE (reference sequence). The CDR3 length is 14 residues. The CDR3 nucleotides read TGTGCCAGCAGCTTGATGCCAGACAACACTGAAGCTTTCTTT. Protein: CASSLMPDNTEAFF.